This T cell receptor beta chain appears in the sequencing data of a study of CD4+ T cells in melanoma. The germline V gene encodes CDR1 SGHTS and CDR2 YDEGEE. V was shortened by 4 bases and J by 7 bases, with 9 bases between the two germline ends. There are 12 residues in the CDR3. Remarks on this clone: Its antigen is still unknown.

This table comes from immunoSEQ multiplex PCR, and its TCRdb copy is limited to in-frame clones, with some not included. The table lists 40,000 to 50,000 clones, roughly nine tenths of them singletons. Study-wide results and caveats: A reported correlation linked neoantigen-specific CD4+ T cells to CD8+, macrophage and B cell function. In melanoma, neoantigen-specific CD4+ T cells reportedly differed in differentiation state.

V is TRBV5-8 and J is TRBJ2-1; D is ambiguous. The receptor's source is a human donor with melanoma. Sequencing was done on a sample of peripheral blood. CDR3 nucleotide sequence: TGTGCCAGCAGCCTAGGACGGAATGAGCAGTTCTTC. Translation: CASSLGRNEQFF.